This TCR beta chain was recovered during a study of response to subunit inactivated influenza vaccine. MiXCR, applied by TCRdb to the RT-PCR reads, yields one record per CDR3 protein. The table records 150,000 to 200,000 distinct CDR3 sequences, about 11% of them present only once. V was cut by 7 bases and J by 5 bases, with 14 bases left in between. The CDR3 is 13 residues long. The input for sequencing was non-naive T cells sorted from PBMCs, taken more than 35 days after vaccination. The chain is built from TRBV12-3 or TRBV12-4 and TRBJ2-5, with D hard to call. This TCR was recovered from a man aged 50-60 years who received an inactivated influenza vaccine. In nucleotides, the CDR3 is TGTGCCAGCACGACGGGCGATCGGGAGACCCAGTACTTC. Its protein is CASTTGDRETQYF.